The clone carrying this T cell receptor (beta chain) was counted between two and nine times. What it recognizes is unknown. The sample originates from a study of OX40 agonist ivuxolimab in advanced cancers. For the study at large: Anti-PD-1, anti-PD-L1 or anti-CTLA-4 therapy given earlier was allowed, and 40% had some. Study-level findings and limits: Some nonresponders also had low normalized T-cell clonal expansion. It was not determined which antigens were specifically recognized by the peripheral T cells that had undergone clonal expansion. Compared with CD4+, CD8+ T cells on average had more expanded clones.

Germline-derived CDR1 and CDR2 are SGHRS and YFSETQ. V lost 2 bases and J 7 bases, leaving 22 bases between the germline ends. The CDR3 is made up of 17 amino acids. The data were produced by immunoSEQ multiplex PCR, yet TCRdb's version contains in-frame clones alone and is incomplete. The sample consists of over 45,000 clones, approximately 88% of them appearing once. The origin of this receptor is an adult with an advanced solid tumor such as melanoma, head and neck, liver or kidney cancer. Sequences were derived from CD4+ or CD8+ T cells sorted from blood, sampled in a trial of the OX40 agonist ivuxolimab. The chain employs TRBV5-1 and TRBJ2-1, with a possible D match to TRBD2 (5 bases). The CDR3 reads CASSLAIFVGVNNEQFF. CDR3 nucleotides: TGCGCCAGCAGCTTAGCCATTTTCGTGGGAGTAAATAATGAGCAGTTCTTC.